Listed below are T cell receptor beta chains from one sample, sequenced in a study of control samples from healthy donors and cancer patients. Only in-frame clones appear in the TCRdb table, and some are missing; sequencing was by immunoSEQ multiplex PCR. The table lists about 44,000 clones, roughly three quarters of them singletons. What was sequenced was formalin-fixed, paraffin-embedded tissue. Receptors were obtained from a male donor with melanoma. CDR3s include the opening cysteine and the closing phenylalanine or tryptophan. A D gene is named only where the DNA matches it firmly. A row's size may be missing; if present it is once, few, many or a size class.

TRBV25-1	few	TRBJ1-6	.	CASSEGSLPLHF	TGTGCCAGCAGTGAAGGGTCCCTCCCCCTCCACTTT
TRBV24-1	.	TRBJ2-2	.	CATLDSNTGELFF	TGTGCCACCTTGGACTCGAACACCGGGGAGCTGTTTTTT
TRBV21-1	once	TRBJ2-1	.	CASSKGGQNSYNEQFF	TGTGCCAGCAGCAAAGGGGGGCAAAACAGTTACAATGAGCAGTTCTTC
TRBV7-9	.	TRBJ2-3	.	CASSLVGSNTDTQYF	TGTGCCAGCAGCTTAGTTGGTTCTAACACAGATACGCAGTATTTT
TRBV15	.	TRBJ2-4	.	CATSRDPGGRENIQYF	TGTGCCACCAGCAGAGATCCTGGGGGACGCGAAAACATTCAGTACTTC
TRBV30	.	TRBJ1-1	.	CAWSVHRRVNTEAFF	TGTGCCTGGAGTGTACATCGCCGGGTGAACACTGAAGCTTTCTTT
TRBV2	.	TRBJ2-1	TRBD2	CASSDRVFREGSYNEQFF	TGTGCCAGCAGTGATAGGGTTTTTCGGGAGGGCTCCTACAATGAGCAGTTCTTC
TRBV7-9	.	TRBJ2-1	.	CASSAYGGYNEQFF	TGTGCCAGCAGCGCCTACGGTGGCTACAATGAGCAGTTCTTC
TRBV15	.	TRBJ1-2	.	CATSRDLGGGLGYTF	TGTGCCACCAGCAGAGATCTTGGAGGGGGGTTGGGCTACACCTTC
TRBV5-1	once	TRBJ2-2	.	CASSLAGGSTGELFF	TGCGCCAGCAGCTTGGCCGGAGGCTCCACCGGGGAGCTGTTTTTT
TRBV7-8	medium-sized	TRBJ2-1	.	CASSSEIGQIYNEQFF	TGTGCCAGCAGCTCCGAGATCGGACAGATCTACAATGAGCAGTTCTTC
TRBV2	.	TRBJ1-3	TRBD1	CASSSPLDRVGNTIYF	TGTGCCAGCAGCTCACCACTAGACAGGGTTGGAAACACCATATATTTT
TRBV11-2	.	TRBJ2-5	TRBD1	CASSLGGQGAGTQYF	TGTGCCAGCAGCCTAGGGGGACAGGGGGCTGGGACCCAGTACTTC
TRBV5-5	.	TRBJ2-3	TRBD2	CANSSGTSGADTQYF	TGTGCCAACAGCTCCGGGACTAGCGGGGCAGATACGCAGTATTTT
TRBV6-1	.	TRBJ2-5	TRBD2	CASSEKELGRETQYF	TGTGCCAGCAGTGAAAAGGAGCTCGGGAGGGAGACCCAGTACTTC
TRBV7-9	.	TRBJ2-7	.	CASSLGPEQYF	TGTGCCAGCAGCTTAGGACCCGAGCAGTACTTC